This T cell receptor beta chain is from a study of T cells in Graves' hyperthyroidism and ophthalmopathy (dated by TCRdb to between 2018 and 2021). Context from the whole study: Peripheral blood was collected at initial diagnosis, before any treatment. To identify TCR V-J signatures that set the groups apart, the researchers used a discovery cohort of 100 patients, made up of 40 to 45 with Graves' ophthalmopathy and some 55 with stable Graves' hyperthyroidism. Prospective prediction of ophthalmopathy was tested in an independent validation cohort consisting of 18 to 20 hyperthyroidism patients and around 17 patients who later progressed to ophthalmopathy. The 95 to 100 discovery patients were randomly divided into training and test sets at a 7:3 ratio. Thyroid tissue and blood T-cell repertoires from over 5 Graves' hyperthyroidism patients were also compared in the study. Once sampling was done, hyperthyroidism patients were given methimazole at a starting dose of 30 mg daily, whereas ophthalmopathy patients were given high-dose intravenous methylprednisolone. The paper reports TCR Vbeta CDR3 sequencing of 140 or so peripheral blood samples: around 41 ophthalmopathy, approximately 74 hyperthyroidism and around 17 progressor patients.

What the authors observed across the whole study: A 13 V-J signature model separated ophthalmopathy from stable hyperthyroidism, with just over 85% sensitivity and approximately 81% specificity in cross-validation and 80%/75% in testing. No statistical method was used to set the sample size in advance, and investigators knew the group allocation. Most expanded thyroid clonotypes (frequency above 0.001) were also detected in blood, a finding suggesting that blood repertoires may reflect thyroid immune responses. During validation, the model predicted progression to ophthalmopathy a median of approximately six months ahead of onset, with more than 60% sensitivity and almost 75% specificity.

Hyperthyroidism patients were newly diagnosed, with disease duration under 2 months, and aged 18 to 65 years. Patients with uncontrolled infections, other autoimmune diseases, pregnancy or lactation were excluded. Diagnoses relied on clinical symptoms, serum thyroxine and TRAb, thyroid ultrasound and orbital computed tomography. Blood from progressor patients was drawn when they were first diagnosed with hyperthyroidism, before any ophthalmopathy symptoms appeared. Ficoll-Paque density gradient centrifugation was used to isolate PBMCs from 9.5 to 10 ml of fresh peripheral blood. Progressor patients were defined as those initially diagnosed with Graves' hyperthyroidism in whom ophthalmopathy developed during follow-up. Total RNA was extracted with Trizol reagent, and quality was checked on an Agilent 2100 Bioanalyzer. This clonotype was observed a handful of times. Its antigen is currently not known. The input lacks base qualities; no much larger clone sits a single base away.

V is pared back by 3 bases and J by 4 bases, with 13 bases lying between the germline termini. The germline V gene sets CDR1 to MNHNS and CDR2 to SASEGT. The CDR3 runs 15 residues from the cysteine to the phenylalanine. This entry keeps only the CDR3 DNA: 45 bases, framed from base 1. The TCR beta CDR3 regions were amplified from the RNA transcripts. A first-round RT-PCR of the TCR CDR3 used the HTBI primer set with the Qiagen OneStep RT-PCR kit. Libraries were constructed in a second round of multiplex PCR, after which size selection and purification were performed. Libraries were sequenced paired-end with 100 bp reads on an Illumina HiSeq2000. The paper's data handling went like this. SOAPnuke was used to process the raw data, with reads discarded if the reads contained adapters or uncalled bases, had a mean Phred below 15, or lacked an exact constant-primer or identifier match. High-quality paired reads were merged with COPE v1.2.5, and unique nucleotide sequences were defined as clonotypes. Clonotypes were aligned to IMGT TRBV, TRBD and TRBJ reference segments using MiTCR v1.1. Only V-J combinations with frequency above 0.0001, covering 99% to 99.2% of repertoires, were analysed. A TCS score was defined as the ratio between F50 (clonal expansion) and ExV (chaos), using BLOSUM62-based TCRdist between CDR3 peptides within each V-J. Welch's t-statistics and random forest reduced several hundred V-J features to roughly 13, which were used in a naive Bayes classifier (R e1071). Starting from the raw public reads, TCRdb applied fastp trimming at Q25, assembled clones with MiXCR and retained in-frame beta chains. Under each unique CDR3 protein, matching rows form one entry showing the most common genes and DNA. The V and J calls, along with clone size, are taken from TCRdb and not from the paper's own processing. The sample contains a few hundred thousand distinct CDR3 sequences, 15% to 19% of them found a single time. The ten most abundant clones make up roughly 26% of the sample.

The sequence derives from a woman aged 18-29 years with Graves' hyperthyroidism that later progressed to Graves' ophthalmopathy. The chain links TRBV6-1 with TRBJ1-5; D gene: possibly TRBD1, on 6 matching bases. Material for sequencing was blood. The encoded CDR3 is CASSEGEGGNQPQHF. The DNA sequence follows: TGTGCCAGCAGTGAGGGGGAGGGGGGGAATCAGCCCCAGCATTTT.